The T cell receptor beta chain described here comes from a study of T cells in Graves' hyperthyroidism and ophthalmopathy. Study-level findings and limits: The model forecast ophthalmopathy, anticipating it by a median around 6.4 months before onset.

Germline V gene data show CDR1 as SGHDT and CDR2 as YYEEEE. This CDR3 comprises 13 residues. The germline V and J ends were trimmed by 5 bases and 1 base, with 9 bases remaining between them. Points on this clonotype: Its cognate antigen is unknown.

Regions amplified from RNA transcripts were the TCR beta CDR3 regions. A first-round RT-PCR of the TCR CDR3 used the HTBI primer set. Via MiXCR, TCRdb re-called the multiplex PCR reads, giving one row per CDR3 protein. The table shows about 400,000 distinct CDR3 sequences, with roughly 15% occurring only once. Patients were excluded because of uncontrolled infection, other autoimmune disease, pregnancy or lactation. The specimen sequenced was blood. The rearrangement links TRBV5-6 to TRBJ2-5; D is uncertain. The clonotype originates from a woman aged 55 to 70 with Graves' ophthalmopathy. CDR3 in amino acids: CASRRQLQETQYF. DNA for the CDR3: TGTGCCAGCAGGAGGCAGCTCCAAGAGACCCAGTACTTC. Full variable domain (missing parts from reference TRBV5-6 and TRBJ2-5): DAGVTQSPTHLIKTRGQQVTLRCSPKSGHDTVSWYQQALGQGPQFIFQYYEEEERQRGNFPDRFSGHQFPNYSSELNVNALLLGDSALYLCASRRQLQETQYFGPGTRLLVL.